These 18 T cell receptor beta chains originate from one sample sequenced in a study of vaccination effects on CD4 cells after COVID-19 (dated by TCRdb to 2022 to 2024). Their antigen targets remain unknown. In the ViraFEST assay, PBMC were stimulated with viral peptide pools, and antigen-specific CD4+ T cell clonotypes were then identified by expansion using TCR sequencing. After less than 13 days of culture, CD4+ T cells were isolated with the EasySep CD4+ T cell isolation kit. Two doses of either the BNT162b2 or the mRNA-1273 mRNA SARS-CoV-2 vaccine were administered to participants. To prepare the library, the immunoSEQ multiplex PCR assay was applied. In its TCRdb copy, this immuneACCESS table keeps in-frame sequences only and misses some clones. Where compared with another copy, unresolved V genes explain less than half of these, and the others have no known cause. The sample table lists about 31,000 clones, less than 80% of them with a count of one. The ten largest account for about 8.1% of the sample.

Sequencing used CD4+ T cells from PBMCs cultured with SARS-CoV-2 spike peptides, obtained after COVID-19 vaccination. In light of the paper, this sample's cell subset or site label describes: SARS-CoV-2 spike overlapping peptide pool stimulation. These receptors all come from a human donor who received a COVID-19 vaccine.

The V call is TRBV5-4, the J call TRBJ1-1, with 8 bases matching TRBD1. Germline values: CDR1 SGHNT, CDR2 YYREEE (reference sequence). This CDR3 contains 16 residues. Trimming cost V 4 bases and J 1 base; bases outside gene matches: 9. Here the CDR3 DNA reads TGTGCCAGCAGCCTCGGACAGGGCCGGGCGAACACTGAAGCTTTCTTT. Residues: CASSLGQGRANTEAFF. The whole variable domain, filled in from reference TRBV5-4 and TRBJ1-1, reads ETGVTQSPTHLIKTRGQQVTLRCSSQSGHNTVSWYQQALGQGPQFIFQYYREEENGRGNFPPRFSGLQFPNYSSELNVNALELDDSALYLCASSLGQGRANTEAFFGQGTRLTVV.

This chain links TRBV5-4 with TRBJ2-3, with D tentatively TRBD1 (5 bases). In germline, CDR1 is SGHNT, CDR2 YYREEE (reference sequence). CDR3 length: 17 residues. The V gene lost 5 bases and the J gene lost 0 bases, with 19 bases spanning the gap. CDR3 nucleotides: TGTGCCAGCAGAACCGACCCCAGGGCGGTCAGCACAGATACGCAGTATTTT. This codes for CASRTDPRAVSTDTQYF. Using reference TRBV5-4 and TRBJ2-3 for the parts outside the CDR3, the full variable domain is ETGVTQSPTHLIKTRGQQVTLRCSSQSGHNTVSWYQQALGQGPQFIFQYYREEENGRGNFPPRFSGLQFPNYSSELNVNALELDDSALYLCASRTDPRAVSTDTQYFGPGTRLTVL.

The CDR3 here is CASSEGGQIGNTIYF. For the CDR3, the DNA is TGCGCCAGCAGCGAAGGGGGACAGATTGGAAACACCATATATTTT. The V call is TRBV5-1, the J call TRBJ1-3; TRBD1 matches at 7 bases. V was pared by 4 bases and J by 3 bases, with 7 bases of the junction left unmatched. CDR3 length equals 15 residues. The germline gives CDR1 SGHRS, CDR2 YFSETQ.

J is TRBJ1-5 and V is TRBV25-1; D uncertain. The germline V and J ends were trimmed by 2 bases and 4 bases, with 9 bases remaining between them. The CDR3 consists of 14 residues. CDR1 is MGHDK, CDR2 SYGVNS, per germline. CDR3 nucleotide sequence: TGTGCCAGCAGTGAAGGGCTGCGGAATCAGCCCCAGCATTTT. This gives the protein CASSEGLRNQPQHF.

The J gene is TRBJ1-3, the V gene TRBV5-1; weak D call: TRBD1 (5 bases). V was pared by 5 bases and J by 2 bases, with 14 bases between. This CDR3 is built from 15 residues. Germline loops: CDR1 SGHRS, CDR2 YFSETQ. The CDR3 DNA reads as TGCGCCAGCAGGTCCCCAGGGACTACTGGAAACACCATATATTTT. It codes for CASRSPGTTGNTIYF.

The gene calls are TRBV6-6 and TRBJ2-5; either TRBD1 or TRBD2 may supply D (5 bases each). CDR3 size: 12 residues. The ends were cut back, 5 bases at V and 4 bases at J, with 8 bases in the middle. Germline CDR1 MNHNY, CDR2 SVGAGI (reference sequence). The chain's CDR3 is CASSNGGETQYF. CDR3 nucleotide sequence: TGTGCCAGCAGTAATGGGGGAGAGACCCAGTACTTC.

The chain carries TRBV6-5 and TRBJ1-2; D gene unclear. Deletions cut 2 bases from V and 0 bases from J, with 10 bases between. The CDR3 runs 15 residues. Germline-derived CDR1 and CDR2 are MNHEY and SVGAGI. DNA for the CDR3: TGTGCCAGCAGTTACGTCGGGGTGTCTAACTATGGCTACACCTTC. Protein product: CASSYVGVSNYGYTF.

The chain recombines TRBV19 with TRBJ2-7, with 10 bases aligning to TRBD1. The V gene's germline CDR1 is LNHDA and CDR2 SQIVND (reference sequence). J gave up 6 bases and V 8 bases, and 7 bases lay outside the gene matches. The length of the CDR3 is 13 residues. The CDR3 loop reads CASATGGWGEQYF. The CDR3 bases are TGTGCCAGTGCGACAGGGGGCTGGGGCGAGCAGTACTTC.

V and J are TRBV7-8 and TRBJ2-3; 8 bases are shared with TRBD1. The CDR3 has 17 amino acids. V gave up 5 bases and J gave up 3 bases; unmatched junction bases: 13. CDR1 SGHVS and CDR2 FQNEAQ come from the germline V gene. CDR3 nucleotide sequence: TGTGCCAGCAGCCAGGGGTGGGGGACAGGTGGGACAGATACGCAGTATTTT. Protein product: CASSQGWGTGGTDTQYF.

The chain links TRBV5-1 to TRBJ2-2; 7 nucleotides line up with TRBD2. The CDR3 spans 16 residues. Germline V gene lookup returns CDR1 SGHRS and CDR2 YFSETQ. V trimming: 0 bases; J trimming: 1 base; junction bases outside the gene matches: 3. CDR3 sequence (DNA): TGCGCCAGCAGCTTGGACGCTAGCGGGAACACCGGGGAGCTGTTTTTT. Translated, it gives CASSLDASGNTGELFF.

This clone was seen more than once but under ten times. The chain couples TRBV7-7 to TRBJ2-1; D ambiguous. CDR1 SSHAT and CDR2 FNYEAQ come from the germline V gene (reference sequence). There are 13 residues in the CDR3. Between the trimmed V and J ends, which lost 5 bases and 10 bases, there was a span of 15 bases. The CDR3 loop reads CASSLLRYGEQFF. In nucleotides, the CDR3 is TGTGCCAGCAGCCTACTTCGGTATGGCGAGCAGTTCTTC.

The chain uses TRBV7-8 and TRBJ2-7; the match to TRBD2 covers 8 bases. This CDR3 contains 15 residues. Looked up from germline, CDR1 is SGHVS and CDR2 is FQNEAQ. V gave up 0 bases and J gave up 2 bases; unmatched junction bases: 3. CDR3 DNA: TGTGCCAGCAGCTTAGCGGCTAGCGGGCCCTACGAGCAGTACTTC. It codes for CASSLAASGPYEQYF.

The CDR3 loop is CASSTSWVGVYEQYF. The CDR3 DNA sequence: TGTGCCAGTAGTACTTCCTGGGTGGGGGTCTACGAGCAGTACTTC. This chain uses TRBV19 with TRBJ2-7; D assignment may be TRBD1 or TRBD2 (5 bases each). CDR3 length equals 15 residues. V lost 4 bases and J 3 bases, leaving 16 bases between the germline ends. From germline, CDR1 is LNHDA and CDR2 SQIVND (reference sequence).

This chain links TRBV21-1 with TRBJ2-5; TRBD2, the D gene given by the table, was not confirmed from the DNA. TRBV21-1 is flagged as a pseudogene. This CDR3 contains 13 residues. The CDR3 region is CASSKPPGETQYF. The CDR3, as DNA: TGTGCCAGCAGCAAACCCCCCGGGGAGACCCAGTACTTC.

There are a few counts of this clone. V gene TRBV24-1 combines with J gene TRBJ1-1; tentative D call: TRBD1 (5 bases). The germline V gene has CDR1 KGHDR and CDR2 SFDVKD. V lost 4 bases, J lost 5 bases, and 25 bases lay in between. The CDR3 consists of 18 residues. The chain's CDR3 is CATSDPCRVQEVRTEAFF. CDR3 nucleotides: TGTGCCACCAGTGACCCTTGCCGGGTACAGGAGGTAAGGACTGAAGCTTTCTTT.

In this sample, this clone turned up a few times. The V and J genes are TRBV6-5 and TRBJ1-2; no definite D call. The CDR3 sequence is 14 residues long. Germline assignment: CDR1 MNHEY and CDR2 SVGAGI. V was trimmed by 6 bases and J by 2 bases, leaving 13 bases between them. The DNA of the CDR3 is TGTGCCAGCAGATACGGGGAGGGAAACTATGGCTACACCTTC. Translated: CASRYGEGNYGYTF.

The chain recombines TRBV15 with TRBJ1-1; the D gene is possibly TRBD1 (5 bases). V lost 2 bases and J lost 1, with 11 bases in between. Germline assignment: CDR1 LNHNV and CDR2 YYDKDF (reference sequence). CDR3 size: 15 residues. The CDR3: CATSRPAGGNTEAFF. In nucleotides, the CDR3 is TGTGCCACCAGCAGACCGGCGGGGGGGAACACTGAAGCTTTCTTT.

The genes are TRBV7-9 and TRBJ1-4; 8 bases match TRBD1. Germline V gene sequence: CDR1 SEHNR, CDR2 FQNEAQ (reference sequence). Unmatched junction bases numbered 9, after V lost 6 bases and J lost 6 bases. The CDR3 length is 15 residues. The CDR3 region is CASSVPTGVDEKLFF. CDR3 in DNA: TGTGCCAGCAGTGTCCCGACAGGGGTGGATGAAAAACTGTTTTTT.